One sample yielded the 22 T cell receptor beta chains listed below, sequenced in a study of identifying expanded T cells in peripheral blood. Libraries were prepared by immunoSEQ multiplex PCR; TCRdb keeps only in-frame clonotypes and omits some of them. The sample consists of 90,000 to 100,000 clones, about 90% of them appearing once. The source material was blood. The origin of the receptors is a person between 18 and 75 years old in good health.

This rearrangement joins TRBV18 to TRBJ2-7; TRBD2 matches 9 bases. CDR1 and CDR2 (germline): KGHSH, LQKENI. CDR3 length: 17 amino acids. Trimming cost V 3 bases and J 4 bases; bases outside gene matches: 13. The CDR3 DNA reads TGTGCCAGCTCACCCCCCTCCGATGCAGCGGGGGGATACGAGCAGTACTTC. Translated: CASSPPSDAAGGYEQYF.

The chain combines TRBV2 with TRBJ2-7; TRBD1 aligns across 7 bases. Trimming at V came to 6 bases and at J to 1 base, leaving 6 bases not matched to a gene. The germline gives CDR1 SNHLY, CDR2 FYNNEI. The CDR3 sequence is 14 residues long. The DNA for the CDR3 is TGTGCCAGCAGAGAGAGGGGGCCGTCCTACGAGCAGTACTTC. This sequence encodes CASRERGPSYEQYF.

The gene calls are TRBV7-3 and TRBJ2-6, with 9 bases identical to TRBD1. The V segment lost 7 bases and the J segment 0 bases; nucleotides outside the gene matches: 7. The CDR3 is 17 residues long. Per the germline V gene, CDR1 is SGHTA and CDR2 is FQGTGA. This chain's CDR3 is CASTWGQGLSGANVLTF. As DNA, the CDR3 is TGTGCCAGCACCTGGGGACAGGGACTCTCTGGGGCCAACGTCCTGACTTTC.

The chain carries TRBV14 and TRBJ2-5; D might be TRBD1 or TRBD2, each matching 5 bases. Germline values: CDR1 SGHDN, CDR2 FVKESK. V shed 8 bases and J shed 6 bases, with 22 bases lying between them. The CDR3 is 15 residues long. Here the CDR3 DNA reads TGTGCCAGCGACCTCGGGGCAGGCCCTTGGAAGACCCAGTACTTC. Translated: CASDLGAGPWKTQYF.

This rearrangement joins TRBV7-3 to TRBJ1-2, with D maybe TRBD1 (5 bases). Germline CDR1 and CDR2: SGHTA and FQGTGA. V lost 0 bases, J lost 8 bases, and 10 bases lay in between. The CDR3 runs 13 residues. The CDR3: CASSLTGTDGYTF. DNA for the CDR3: TGTGCCAGCAGCTTAACAGGGACCGACGGCTACACCTTC.

The chain joins TRBV11-2 to TRBJ2-7, with unresolved D. The germline V and J ends were trimmed by 0 bases and 5 bases, with 11 bases remaining between them. In germline, CDR1 is SGHAT, CDR2 FQNNGV. The CDR3 has 14 amino acids. CDR3 amino acids: CASSLDKVTDEQYF. The DNA of the CDR3 is TGTGCCAGCAGCTTAGACAAAGTTACGGACGAGCAGTACTTC.

The chain employs TRBV6-6 and TRBJ1-1; the match to TRBD1 covers 8 bases. The CDR3 runs 15 residues. CDR1 and CDR2 (germline): MNHNY, SVGAGI (reference sequence). J lost 0 bases, V lost 5 bases, and 5 bases had no gene match. The CDR3 loop is CASSPGGWVNTEAFF. In nucleotides, the CDR3 is TGTGCCAGCAGTCCAGGGGGCTGGGTGAACACTGAAGCTTTCTTT.

The V and J genes are TRBV28 and TRBJ1-3; D perhaps matches TRBD1 (5 bases). Trimming took 9 bases from V and 4 from J, leaving 13 bases between them. Germline V gene sequence: CDR1 MDHEN, CDR2 SYDVKM. The length of the CDR3 is 13 residues. The CDR3 DNA reads TGTGCCAGTAGAAGGGGAGCAGGAAACACCATATATTTT. Protein product: CASRRGAGNTIYF.

The V call is TRBV5-5, the J call TRBJ2-3; tentative D call: TRBD1 (6 bases). The CDR3 consists of 13 residues. The V end was cut by 4 bases, the J end by 4 bases, with 10 bases between. Germline V gene lookup returns CDR1 SGHKS and CDR2 YYEKEE (reference sequence). This chain's CDR3 is CASSPQGSDTQYF. The CDR3 DNA reads TGTGCCAGCAGCCCACAGGGCTCAGATACGCAGTATTTT.

This chain uses TRBV28 with TRBJ1-5; D not resolved. V lost 2 bases and J 7 bases, leaving 12 bases between the germline ends. Germline CDR1 MDHEN, CDR2 SYDVKM. This CDR3 comprises 14 residues. This CDR3 reads CASSLAPRSQPQHF. For the CDR3, the DNA is TGTGCCAGCAGTTTAGCGCCCAGGTCCCAGCCCCAGCATTTT.

V and J are TRBV5-6 and TRBJ1-5; 9 bases map to TRBD1. Germline trimming cut 4 bases from V and 3 bases from J; bases unmatched to any gene: 8. The CDR3 loop spans 16 amino acids. Germline CDR1 reads SGHDT; CDR2 reads YYEEEE. The CDR3 sequence is CASSTQGAYDNQPQHF. The CDR3 bases are TGTGCCAGCAGCACACAGGGGGCTTATGACAATCAGCCCCAGCATTTT. Looking up the rest from reference TRBV5-6 and TRBJ1-5 gives the full variable domain: DAGVTQSPTHLIKTRGQQVTLRCSPKSGHDTVSWYQQALGQGPQFIFQYYEEEERQRGNFPDRFSGHQFPNYSSELNVNALLLGDSALYLCASSTQGAYDNQPQHFGDGTRLSIL.

This sequence joins TRBV19 and TRBJ2-7; 7 bases line up with TRBD1. Germline CDR1 reads LNHDA; CDR2 reads SQIVND (reference sequence). The CDR3 has 14 amino acids. Trimming removed 3 bases from V and 0 bases from J; junction bases left unmatched: 2. The CDR3 loop reads CASSIGTDSYEQYF. CDR3 coding DNA: TGTGCCAGTAGTATCGGGACAGACTCCTACGAGCAGTACTTC.

This chain connects TRBV27 to TRBJ1-5; D remains unclear. Between the trimmed V and J ends, which lost 4 bases and 1 base, there was a span of 8 bases. The CDR3 runs to 14 residues. Germline CDR1 is MNHEY and CDR2 is SMNVEV (reference sequence). CDR3 in amino acids: CASSSRPSNQPQHF. CDR3 sequence (DNA): TGTGCCAGCAGTTCCCGACCCAGCAATCAGCCCCAGCATTTT.

The J gene is TRBJ2-7, the V gene TRBV5-1, with D perhaps given as TRBD1 or TRBD2 (5 bases each). Trimming cost V 9 bases and J 1 base, with 17 bases left between them. This CDR3 contains 14 residues. Germline V gives CDR1 SGHRS, CDR2 YFSETQ. The DNA for the CDR3 is TGCGCCACCTCTGGGGACGGAAATTCCTACGAGCAGTACTTC. Its translation: CATSGDGNSYEQYF.

This chain uses TRBV7-9 with TRBJ1-4; D uncertain. Germline CDR1 is SEHNR and CDR2 is FQNEAQ (reference sequence). Trimming stripped 4 bases from V and 5 bases from J, with 11 bases between. This CDR3 is built from 14 residues. The CDR3 sequence is CASSSPPGNEKLFF. Written as DNA, the CDR3 is TGTGCCAGCAGCTCCCCCCCCGGGAATGAAAAACTGTTTTTT.

The V and J genes are TRBV5-1 and TRBJ1-1, with 8 bases lining up with TRBD1. The ends lost 6 bases at V and 5 bases at J; junction bases unmatched: 9. Germline CDR1 and CDR2: SGHRS and YFSETQ. The CDR3 totals 14 residues. CDR3: CASNPGGAGTEAFF. In DNA form, the CDR3 reads TGCGCCAGCAACCCAGGGGGCGCAGGGACTGAAGCTTTCTTT.

This clone was recorded only once. V usage is TRBV7-6 and J usage is TRBJ1-5, with D uncertain. The germline CDR1 and CDR2 sequences are SGHVS and FNYEAQ. There are 13 residues in the CDR3. Deletions cut 2 bases from V and 7 bases from J, with 9 bases between. The CDR3: CASSLWVGQPQHF. CDR3 coding DNA: TGTGCCAGCAGCTTATGGGTTGGGCAGCCCCAGCATTTT.

Of note for this clone: Distinct nucleotide sequences in the sample also encode this CDR3. V and J are TRBV5-1 and TRBJ1-5; 8 nucleotides align to TRBD1. CDR1 SGHRS and CDR2 YFSETQ come from the germline V gene. The CDR3 loop spans 14 amino acids. V trimming: 4 bases; J trimming: 4 bases; junction bases outside the gene matches: 4. The CDR3 nucleotides read TGCGCCAGCAGCCCAGGGACAGGAAATCAGCCCCAGCATTTT. Encoded protein: CASSPGTGNQPQHF. Supplemented by reference TRBV5-1 and TRBJ1-5, the full variable domain reads KAGVTQTPRYLIKTRGQQVTLSCSPISGHRSVSWYQQTPGQGLQFLFEYFSETQRNKGNFPGRFSGRQFSNSRSEMNVSTLELGDSALYLCASSPGTGNQPQHFGDGTRLSIL.

The J gene is TRBJ2-7, the V gene TRBV28; 7 nucleotides line up with TRBD2. Germline CDR1 reads MDHEN; CDR2 reads SYDVKM. After removal of 6 bases from V and 6 bases from J, the junction contained 8 bases not matched to a gene. The CDR3 covers 13 residues. CDR3 sequence (DNA): TGTGCCAGCAGCACTAGCGTCTCTTCCGAGCAGTACTTC. Translating gives CASSTSVSSEQYF.

V usage is TRBV5-4 and J usage is TRBJ1-3; maybe TRBD1 (5 bases). CDR1 and CDR2 (germline): SGHNT, YYREEE (reference sequence). The CDR3 runs 15 residues. Trimming cost V 2 bases and J 4 bases, with 13 bases left between them. The CDR3 DNA reads as TGTGCCAGCAGCTTAGTGGGGCGTGAAGGAAACACCATATATTTT. Protein sequence: CASSLVGREGNTIYF.

This clone was counted a single time. The chain links TRBV4-1 to TRBJ2-7; 7 nucleotides match TRBD2. Trimming removed 0 bases from V and 5 bases from J; junction bases left unmatched: 7. The germline V gene encodes CDR1 MGHRA and CDR2 YSYEKL. The CDR3 loop spans 15 amino acids. The CDR3 sequence is CASSQEGEGMDEQYF. The CDR3 region has the DNA TGCGCCAGCAGCCAAGAAGGGGAGGGGATGGACGAGCAGTACTTC.

This clone was recorded only once. The V call is TRBV21-1, the J call TRBJ2-7; TRBD1, as called in the table, went unchecked against the DNA. TRBV21-1 constitutes a pseudogene. The CDR3 runs to 14 residues. The CDR3 sequence is CASSFRDRAHEQYF. CDR3 nucleotide sequence: TGTGCCAGCAGCTTCCGGGACAGGGCTCACGAGCAGTACTTC.